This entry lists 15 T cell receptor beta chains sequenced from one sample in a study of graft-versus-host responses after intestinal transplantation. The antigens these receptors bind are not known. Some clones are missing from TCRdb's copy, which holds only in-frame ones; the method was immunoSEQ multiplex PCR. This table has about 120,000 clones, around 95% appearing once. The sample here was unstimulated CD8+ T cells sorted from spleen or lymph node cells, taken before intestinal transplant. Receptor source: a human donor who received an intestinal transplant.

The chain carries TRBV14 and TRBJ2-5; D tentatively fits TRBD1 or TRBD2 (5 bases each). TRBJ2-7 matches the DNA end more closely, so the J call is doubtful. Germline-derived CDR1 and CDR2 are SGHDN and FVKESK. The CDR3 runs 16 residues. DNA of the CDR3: TGTGCCAGCAGCCAAGATTGGGGGACGGAGATCGACGAGCAGTACTTC. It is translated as CASSQDWGTEIDEQYF.

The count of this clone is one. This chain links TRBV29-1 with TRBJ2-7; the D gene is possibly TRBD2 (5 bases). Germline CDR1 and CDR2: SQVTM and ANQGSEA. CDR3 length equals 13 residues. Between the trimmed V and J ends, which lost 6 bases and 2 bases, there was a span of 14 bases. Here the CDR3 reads CSVAWRAAYEQYF. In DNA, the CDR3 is TGCAGCGTCGCCTGGCGGGCAGCCTACGAGCAGTACTTC.

The CDR3 region is CASSSSTGQTYNEQFF. In nucleotides, the CDR3 is TGTGCCAGCAGTTCCTCGACAGGTCAGACTTACAATGAGCAGTTCTTC. The V and J genes are TRBV6-5 and TRBJ2-1; D might be TRBD1 (6 bases). V was trimmed by 4 bases and J by 4 bases, leaving 17 bases between them. CDR3 size: 16 residues. Germline CDR1 reads MNHEY; CDR2 reads SVGAGI.

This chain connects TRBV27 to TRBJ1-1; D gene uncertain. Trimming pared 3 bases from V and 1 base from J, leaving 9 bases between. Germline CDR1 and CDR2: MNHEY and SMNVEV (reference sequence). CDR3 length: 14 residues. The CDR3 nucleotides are TGTGCCAGCAGTTTTATGTCTCGGAACACTGAAGCTTTCTTT. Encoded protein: CASSFMSRNTEAFF.

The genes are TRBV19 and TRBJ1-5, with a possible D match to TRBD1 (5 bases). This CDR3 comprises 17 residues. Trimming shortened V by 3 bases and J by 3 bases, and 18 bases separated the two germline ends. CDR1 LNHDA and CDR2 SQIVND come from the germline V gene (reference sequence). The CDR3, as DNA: TGTGCCAGTAGTATCTCGGGGGGAGGGATTCTCAATCAGCCCCAGCATTTT. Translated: CASSISGGGILNQPQHF. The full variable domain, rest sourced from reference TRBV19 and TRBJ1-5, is DGGITQSPKYLFRKEGQNVTLSCEQNLNHDAMYWYRQDPGQGLRLIYYSQIVNDFQKGDIAEGYSVSREKKESFPLTVTSAQKNPTAFYLCASSISGGGILNQPQHFGDGTRLSIL.

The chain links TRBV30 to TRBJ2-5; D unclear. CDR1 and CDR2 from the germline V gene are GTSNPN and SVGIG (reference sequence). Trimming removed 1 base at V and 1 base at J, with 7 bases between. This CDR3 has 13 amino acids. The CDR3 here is CAWSGWVQETQYF. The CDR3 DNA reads TGTGCCTGGAGTGGGTGGGTCCAAGAGACCCAGTACTTC.

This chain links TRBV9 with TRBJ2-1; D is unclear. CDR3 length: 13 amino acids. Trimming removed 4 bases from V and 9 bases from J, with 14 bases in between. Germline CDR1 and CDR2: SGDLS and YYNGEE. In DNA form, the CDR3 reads TGTGCCAGCAGCCCCTGGAGTGGATTTGAGCAGTTCTTC. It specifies CASSPWSGFEQFF. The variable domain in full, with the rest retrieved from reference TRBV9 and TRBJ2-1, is DSGVTQTPKHLITATGQRVTLRCSPRSGDLSVYWYQQSLDQGLQFLIQYYNGEERAKGNILERFSAQQFPDLHSELNLSSLELGDSALYFCASSPWSGFEQFFGPGTRLTVL.

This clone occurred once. The CDR3 DNA is TGTGCCACCAGCAGAGATGTAGGAGGCTCCTACGAGCAGTACTTC. This encodes CATSRDVGGSYEQYF. J is TRBJ2-7 and V is TRBV15, with D possibly being TRBD2 (5 bases). V dropped 0 bases and J dropped 0 bases, with 9 bases sitting between them. Germline assignment: CDR1 LNHNV and CDR2 YYDKDF (reference sequence). This CDR3 region has 15 residues.

The CDR3 is CASSRAGGITDTQYF. The CDR3 bases are TGTGCCAGCAGCCGAGCGGGAGGGATTACAGATACGCAGTATTTT. V is TRBV7-3 and J is TRBJ2-3, with 10 bases aligning to TRBD2. This CDR3 spans 15 amino acids. Germline CDR1 reads SGHTA; CDR2 reads FQGTGA. Unmatched junction bases numbered 5, after V lost 5 bases and J lost 3 bases. Supplemented by reference TRBV7-3 and TRBJ2-3, the full variable domain reads GAGVSQTPSNKVTEKGKYVELRCDPISGHTALYWYRQSLGQGPEFLIYFQGTGAADDSGLPNDRFFAVRPEGSVSTLKIQRTERGDSAVYLCASSRAGGITDTQYFGPGTRLTVL.

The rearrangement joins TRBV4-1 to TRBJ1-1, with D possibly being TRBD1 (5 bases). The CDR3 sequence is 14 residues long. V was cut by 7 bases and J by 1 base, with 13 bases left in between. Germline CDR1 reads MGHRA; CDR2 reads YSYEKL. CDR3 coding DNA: TGCGCCAGCACCTACCCTGGGGGGAACACTGAAGCTTTCTTT. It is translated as CASTYPGGNTEAFF.

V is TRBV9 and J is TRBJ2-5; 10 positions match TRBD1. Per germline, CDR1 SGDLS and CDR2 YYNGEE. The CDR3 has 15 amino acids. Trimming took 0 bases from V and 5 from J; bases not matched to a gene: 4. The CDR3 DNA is TGTGCCAGCAGCGTAGCTCGGACAGGGGGGGAGACCCAGTACTTC. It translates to CASSVARTGGETQYF.

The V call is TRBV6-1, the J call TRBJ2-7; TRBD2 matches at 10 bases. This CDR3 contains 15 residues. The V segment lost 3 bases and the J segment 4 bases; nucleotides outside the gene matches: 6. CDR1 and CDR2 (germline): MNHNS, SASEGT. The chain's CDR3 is CASSDRTSGVYEQYF. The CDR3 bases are TGTGCCAGCAGTGACAGGACTAGCGGTGTATACGAGCAGTACTTC.

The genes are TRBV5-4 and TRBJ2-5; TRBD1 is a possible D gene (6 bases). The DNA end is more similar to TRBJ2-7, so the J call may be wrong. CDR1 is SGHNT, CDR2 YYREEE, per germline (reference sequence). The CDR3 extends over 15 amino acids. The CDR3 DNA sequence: TGTGCCAGCAGCCAATGGACAGCTGGAGGCTACGAGCAGTACTTC. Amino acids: CASSQWTAGGYEQYF.

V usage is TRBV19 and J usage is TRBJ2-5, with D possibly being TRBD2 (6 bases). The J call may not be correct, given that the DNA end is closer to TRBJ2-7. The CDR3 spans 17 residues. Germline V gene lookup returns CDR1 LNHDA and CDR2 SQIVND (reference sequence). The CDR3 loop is CASSIGAGVAGYYEQYF. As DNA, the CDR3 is TGTGCCAGTAGTATAGGGGCCGGGGTTGCGGGATACTACGAGCAGTACTTC.

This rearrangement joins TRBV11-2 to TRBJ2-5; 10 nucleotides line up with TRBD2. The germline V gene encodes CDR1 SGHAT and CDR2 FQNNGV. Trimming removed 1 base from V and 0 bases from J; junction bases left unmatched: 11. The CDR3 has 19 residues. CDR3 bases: TGTGCCAGCAGCTTAGCTCCTAGCGGGAGAGGAGGGTACCAAGAGACCCAGTACTTC. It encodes CASSLAPSGRGGYQETQYF.